This T cell receptor (beta chain) was recovered during a study of a mutant IDH1 vaccine in newly diagnosed glioma. Overall study findings and caveats: Alterations occurring in top peripheral T cell clonotypes seemed unrelated to pseudoprogression.

Assay: immunoSEQ multiplex PCR; the TCRdb copy retains only in-frame clones and omits some. The sample comprises over 50,000 clones, 75% to 85% of which are singletons, and roughly 3.5% rests with the top ten. The time point: week 5, during vaccination. It was 300 ug of mutant IDH1 20-mer peptide that made up each vaccine dose, given with topical imiquimod. This CDR3 has 12 residues. Germline CDR1 reads SGHTS; CDR2 reads YDEGEE. V shed 3 bases and J shed 10 bases, with 14 bases lying between them. Notes on this clone: The antigen is undetermined.

Sequencing was performed on PBMCs, taken from a glioma patient whose treatment included an IDH1 peptide vaccine. The chain has TRBV5-8 and TRBJ2-7; no definite D call. The origin of this receptor is a man younger than 40 with glioma. CDR3: CASSSGVGIQYF. The CDR3 nucleotides read TGTGCCAGCAGCTCGGGCGTGGGTATTCAGTACTTC.